These T cell receptor beta chains were read from a single sample in a study of blood T cell repertoires in COVID-19. The assay was immunoSEQ multiplex PCR, and TCRdb's table has in-frame clones only and misses some. The sample has roughly 100,000 clones; about 91% are singletons. Material: peripheral blood. These receptors were obtained from a young man with acute or convalescent COVID-19. Each CDR3 is given with its conserved first and last residue. D genes are given only for firm matches. A clone size is listed for some rows: how often the clone was seen (once, few, many), or a class if it is expanded.

size	V	J	D	CDR3	DNA
NA	TRBV10-1	TRBJ2-2	NA	CASSLPPGGNGDTGELFF	TGCGCCAGCAGCCTACCCCCCGGAGGAAATGGGGACACCGGGGAGCTGTTTTTT
NA	TRBV18	TRBJ1-2	NA	CASSQEENYGYTF	TGTGCCAGCTCGCAGGAGGAGAACTATGGCTACACCTTC
NA	TRBV15	TRBJ2-7	NA	CATSRDPNYEQYF	TGTGCCACCAGCAGAGATCCAAACTACGAGCAGTACTTC
NA	TRBV30	TRBJ1-2	NA	CAWTGLPTNYGYTF	TGTGCCTGGACCGGACTGCCGACTAACTATGGCTACACCTTC
NA	TRBV18	TRBJ2-3	TRBD1	CASSHGQGRTDTQYF	TGTGCCAGCTCCCACGGACAGGGGCGCACAGATACGCAGTATTTT
once	TRBV3-1/TRBV3-2	TRBJ1-2	NA	CASSQGGFGYTF	TGTGCCAGCAGCCAAGGCGGGTTTGGCTACACCTTC
NA	TRBV7-9	TRBJ1-5	NA	CASSPRGNSNQPQHF	TGTGCCAGCAGCCCGAGGGGGAATAGCAATCAGCCCCAGCATTTT
NA	TRBV25-1	TRBJ1-3	TRBD1	CASSELGQYPSSGNTIYF	TGTGCCAGCAGTGAGTTGGGACAGTACCCCAGCTCTGGAAACACCATATATTTT
NA	TRBV19	TRBJ1-1	NA	CASGRGTEAFF	TGTGCCAGCGGAAGGGGAACTGAAGCTTTCTTT
NA	TRBV30	TRBJ1-2	TRBD1	CAWSTPGTGAQGYTF	TGTGCCTGGAGTACTCCCGGGACAGGGGCTCAAGGCTACACCTTC
NA	TRBV2	TRBJ1-1	NA	CASSEAPQFPYTEAFF	TGTGCCAGCAGTGAAGCCCCACAGTTCCCCTACACTGAAGCTTTCTTT
NA	TRBV9	TRBJ2-3	NA	CASSVKSREGATDTQYF	TGTGCCAGCAGCGTAAAATCTCGGGAGGGGGCGACAGATACGCAGTATTTT
NA	TRBV4-1	TRBJ1-2	NA	CASSQETGMAFSSYGYTF	TGCGCCAGCAGCCAGGAAACAGGAATGGCCTTTAGTAGCTATGGCTACACCTTC
NA	TRBV15	TRBJ2-3	NA	CATSRPPRGAEDTQYF	TGTGCCACCAGCAGACCCCCCAGGGGGGCTGAGGATACGCAGTATTTT
NA	TRBV7-7	TRBJ2-7	NA	CASSLAAGAQYEQYF	TGTGCCAGCAGCTTAGCGGCAGGGGCCCAATACGAGCAGTACTTC
NA	TRBV18	TRBJ1-4	NA	CASSPPEQGGEKLFF	TGTGCCAGCTCACCACCGGAGCAGGGTGGTGAAAAACTGTTTTTT
few	TRBV6-5	TRBJ1-6	NA	CASTLGRDSPLHF	TGTGCCAGTACACTGGGGCGAGACTCACCCCTCCACTTT
NA	TRBV7-9	TRBJ2-3	TRBD2	CASSSRTSGGKDTQYF	TGTGCCAGCAGCTCGCGGACTAGCGGGGGGAAGGATACGCAGTATTTT
few	TRBV19	TRBJ2-7	NA	CASSEKTVTIYEQYF	TGTGCCAGTAGTGAAAAGACAGTAACGATCTACGAGCAGTACTTC
once	TRBV19	TRBJ2-1	NA	CASREQASSYNEQFF	TGTGCCAGTAGGGAACAGGCCAGCTCCTACAATGAGCAGTTCTTC
NA	TRBV4-1	TRBJ1-1	NA	CASSLQGYMNTEAFF	TGCGCCAGCAGCCTCCAGGGTTACATGAACACTGAAGCTTTCTTT
NA	TRBV15	TRBJ1-1	NA	CATLRDRNTEAFF	TGTGCCACACTAAGAGACAGGAACACTGAAGCTTTCTTT
NA	TRBV27	TRBJ2-3	TRBD2	CASSELAGGLIDTQYF	TGTGCCAGCAGCGAACTAGCGGGGGGGCTTATAGATACGCAGTATTTT
NA	TRBV14	TRBJ1-3	NA	CASSPPFFPGNTIYF	TGTGCCAGCAGCCCTCCCTTCTTTCCGGGAAACACCATATATTTT
NA	TRBV2	TRBJ2-2	TRBD1	CASSTETGENTGELFF	TGTGCCAGCAGTACAGAGACAGGGGAAAACACCGGGGAGCTGTTTTTT
NA	TRBV5-1	TRBJ2-5	NA	CASSAFPGEETQYF	TGCGCCAGCAGCGCCTTCCCGGGAGAAGAGACCCAGTACTTC
NA	TRBV27	TRBJ2-6	NA	CATVSTRVGANVLTF	TGTGCCACCGTTTCAACACGGGTTGGGGCCAACGTCCTGACTTTC
NA	TRBV5-4	TRBJ2-3	TRBD2	CASSLAVAGLQTDTQYF	TGTGCCAGCAGCTTGGCCGTAGCGGGATTACAGACAGATACGCAGTATTTT
NA	TRBV19	TRBJ1-2	TRBD1	CASLAQGQFYGYTF	TGTGCCAGTTTAGCACAGGGACAGTTCTATGGCTACACCTTC